These T cell receptor beta chains were read from a single sample in a study of vaccination and CD4 T cells after COVID-19. TCRdb reprocessed the PCR reads with MiXCR, giving one entry per CDR3 protein. This sample has under 25,000 distinct CDR3 sequences, with over 55% found just once. Antigens of these TCRs are unknown. Sequencing input: CD4+ T cells from blood, cultured in vitro. Receptors were obtained from a human donor who had recovered from COVID-19. Both conserved end residues are part of each CDR3. D genes are given only for firm matches. The size entry is marked missing in some rows and otherwise reads once, few, many or a size class.

D | J | V | size | CDR3 | DNA
. | TRBJ1-5 | TRBV7-2 | . | CASSLGGMGNQPQHF | TGTGCCAGCAGCTTAGGAGGTATGGGAAATCAGCCCCAGCATTTT
TRBD1 | TRBJ1-2 | TRBV18 | . | CASSRRDSYGYTF | TGTGCCAGCTCCCGTCGGGACAGCTATGGCTACACCTTC
. | TRBJ1-2 | TRBV20-1 | . | CSAREGFYGYTF | TGCAGTGCTAGAGAGGGCTTCTATGGCTACACCTTC
TRBD2 | TRBJ2-3 | TRBV7-2 | . | CASSTRPGLAGTDTQYF | TGTGCCAGCAGCACCCGACCCGGACTAGCGGGCACAGATACGCAGTATTTT
. | TRBJ1-6 | TRBV27 | . | CASSLFPGAGDSPLHF | TGTGCCAGCAGTTTATTTCCGGGGGCCGGCGATTCACCCCTCCACTTT
TRBD1 | TRBJ1-2 | TRBV19 | . | CASSTGTGLTNYGYTF | TGTGCCAGTAGTACCGGGACAGGCCTAACTAACTATGGCTACACCTTC
TRBD2 | TRBJ2-1 | TRBV19 | . | CASSIYTPPGLAGGVNEQFF | TGTGCCAGTAGTATATACACACCCCCGGGGCTAGCGGGGGGGGTCAATGAGCAGTTCTTC
. | TRBJ2-7 | TRBV11-2 | . | CASSPGQTYYEQYF | TGTGCCAGCAGCCCGGGACAAACCTACTACGAGCAGTACTTC
. | TRBJ1-2 | TRBV15 | few | CATSRDLLGGYTF | TGTGCCACCAGCAGAGATCTTCTAGGTGGCTACACCTTC
. | TRBJ1-1 | TRBV10-1 | . | CARPNRVPATEAFF | TGCGCCAGACCAAACCGGGTTCCTGCGACTGAAGCTTTCTTT
. | TRBJ2-2 | TRBV14 | . | CASSQDLGQGTNTGELFF | TGTGCCAGCAGCCAAGATCTAGGGCAGGGGACAAACACCGGGGAGCTGTTTTTT